This section outlines one T cell receptor beta chain sequence together with its context. It lacks a known antigen. No much larger clone exists at a distance of one base, and base qualities are not known. The donors belonged to the validation cohort of approximately 130 subjects, which was separate from the approximately 700-subject first cohort. These data are taken from a study of cytomegalovirus exposure and HLA in healthy donors (TCRdb year 2017). Background for the entire study: According to a later analysis, one platform produced both the roughly 120 validation repertoires and the approximately 600 repertoires of the first cohort. In addition to the first cohort of approximately 650 subjects, a separate validation cohort of 120 different subjects was used. High-throughput TCR immunosequencing, statistical association of individual TCRs with disease status, and machine learning were combined to predict cytomegalovirus infection status. The study aimed to test whether signatures of past pathogen exposure could be identified by cataloging public T cell receptors. What the work shows at the level of the full study, not this receptor alone: Most TCR sequences were observed very rarely across donors, whereas some public TCRs were present in many individuals. In vitro tests confirmed that a few of the cytomegalovirus-associated TCR beta chains recognize cytomegalovirus antigens. Cytomegalovirus status was reported to be diagnosed by the classifier with high specificity and sensitivity in both the original and validation cohorts. Of the cluster scores, roughly 95% were above 0 in a later analysis, which found that TCRs clustered in the first cohort also tended to co-occur in the roughly 130 validation repertoires. In the study, around 150 TCR beta chains were listed as associated with cytomegalovirus. All 120 or so repertoires were used to score co-occurrence in the validation cohort in a later analysis, because that analysis had no HLA typing for the cohort. The authors suggested that the approach could potentially be extended to other disease states and immunological phenotypes.

Receptor amplification or capture employed the immunoSEQ multiplex PCR assay. In the source study's methods: To diagnose cytomegalovirus status from the catalog of TCR beta chain sequences, a statistical classification framework was built. This is the immuneACCESS table as TCRdb keeps it, with only in-frame sequences that have V and J called. A part of the clones is gone; compared with another copy, unresolved V genes explain less than half, and the rest is unexplained. The V and J calls and clone size are taken from that table; D and trimming were inferred from the DNA. Within this sample are roughly 64,000 clones, with 90% to 95% of them counted one time only. Of the sample, roughly 6.3% is held by the ten largest clones. V gives up 7 bases and J gives up 10 bases, and the segment between their germline ends measures 15 bases. The CDR3 spans 12 residues, from the cysteine through the phenylalanine. The retained sequence is limited to the CDR3, 36 bases, with the frame set at the first base. Based on the germline V gene, the CDR1 and CDR2 sequences are SGHRS and YFSETQ.

This sequence was found in a woman aged 18-29 years in good health and CMV-seropositive. This chain joins TRBV5-1 to TRBJ2-1; tentative D gene TRBD2, with 5 bases matching. Sequencing was performed on PBMCs. The sequenced DNA is TGCGCCAGCGGGGAGCCCGGAGGAGAGCAGTTCTTC. It is translated as CASGEPGGEQFF.